This T cell receptor (beta chain) was documented in a study of blood T cell repertoires in COVID-19. Study-wide context: Acute and convalescent COVID-19 samples came from the United States, Italy and Spain.

In the study's own analysis: Reference gene primers were amplified, and this amplification served to estimate nucleated cell counts. Some clones are missing from TCRdb's copy, which holds only in-frame ones; the method was immunoSEQ multiplex PCR. That table furnishes V, J and clone size, whereas the DNA furnished D and trimming. In the table there are some 210,000 clones, approximately 84% of which are singletons. Germline V lookup: CDR1 ENHRY, CDR2 SYGVKD. V lost 10 bases to trimming and J lost 3 bases; unmatched junction nucleotides: 9. The CDR3 extends over 15 amino acids. The genes are TRBV10-3 and TRBJ2-1, with 10 bases matching TRBD2. Sequenced sample: peripheral blood. This sequence was found in a woman between 45 and 65 years old with active or convalescent COVID-19. CDR3 sequence (DNA): TGTGCCACGACTCCCGGGACTAGCGACTACAATGAGCAGTTCTTC. This gives the protein CATTPGTSDYNEQFF.